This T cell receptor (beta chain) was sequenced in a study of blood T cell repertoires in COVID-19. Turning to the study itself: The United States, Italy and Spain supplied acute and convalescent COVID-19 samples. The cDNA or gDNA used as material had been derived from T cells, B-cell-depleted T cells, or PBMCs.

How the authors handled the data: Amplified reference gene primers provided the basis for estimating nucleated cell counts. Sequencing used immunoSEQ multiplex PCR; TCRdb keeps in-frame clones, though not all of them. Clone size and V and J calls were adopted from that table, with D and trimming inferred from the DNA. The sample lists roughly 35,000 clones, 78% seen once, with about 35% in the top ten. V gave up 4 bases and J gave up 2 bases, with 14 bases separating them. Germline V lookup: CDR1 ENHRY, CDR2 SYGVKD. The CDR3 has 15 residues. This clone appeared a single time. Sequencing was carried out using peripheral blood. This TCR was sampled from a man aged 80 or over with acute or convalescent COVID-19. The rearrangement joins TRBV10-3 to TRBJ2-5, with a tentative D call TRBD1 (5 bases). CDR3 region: CAISGGLRLQETQYF. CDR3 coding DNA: TGTGCCATCAGTGGGGGCTTAAGATTGCAAGAGACCCAGTACTTC.